This entry describes one TCR beta chain. The antigen is not known. Assay: immunoSEQ multiplex PCR; the TCRdb copy retains only in-frame clones and omits some. The data hold around 83,000 clones, with roughly 72% observed a single time. This entry is derived from a study of vaccination effects on CD4 cells after COVID-19. Overall study results and limits: Cross-reactivity toward common cold coronaviruses was confined to only 1 of 255 vaccine-induced clones in healthy vaccinees.

The CDR3 extends over 16 amino acids. Germline values: CDR1 KGHSH, CDR2 LQKENI. The V gene lost 0 bases and the J gene lost 3 bases, with 14 bases spanning the gap. CD4+ T cells specific for antigen were expanded with viral peptide pools by the ViraFEST assay before sequencing. Subsequent to a culture period of 10 to 11 days, CD4+ T cells were isolated. Sequenced material: CD4+ T cells from PBMCs cultured with HCoV-229E spike peptides, taken before COVID-19 vaccination. The chain couples TRBV18 to TRBJ1-1; D is possibly TRBD1 (6 bases). The sequence was collected from a human donor who received a COVID-19 vaccine. The CDR3 loop reads CASSPPGALRDTEAFF. The CDR3 nucleotides are TGTGCCAGCTCACCACCGGGGGCCCTACGAGACACTGAAGCTTTCTTT.